These 22 T cell receptor beta chains came from one sample sequenced in a study of blood T cells in healthy people across ages. Sample-barcoded 5' priming and a J-beta primer mix drove a second PCR of about 6 to 12 cycles. TCRdb passed the 5' RACE reads through MiXCR, listing each CDR3 protein once. The table lists around 870,000 distinct CDR3 sequences, less than 35% of them singletons. Material: blood. The receptors shown here come from a woman older than 75 in good health.

This clonotype was seen a few times. The chain couples TRBV3-1 to TRBJ2-5; D is perhaps TRBD1 (6 bases). This CDR3 is 14 amino acids long. The germline V gene has CDR1 LGHDT and CDR2 YNNKEL (reference sequence). V lost 5 bases to trimming and J lost 2 bases, with 12 bases between them. CDR3 nucleotide sequence: TGTGCCAGCAGCTTTCCGGGGACACAAGAGACCCAGTACTTC. This translates into CASSFPGTQETQYF.

This clonotype was recorded many times. This chain uses TRBV20-1 with TRBJ1-6; D is undetermined. The CDR3 length is 16 residues. V dropped 1 base and J dropped 1 base, with 11 bases sitting between them. The germline V gene encodes CDR1 DFQATT and CDR2 SNEGSKA (reference sequence). The CDR3 here is CSARGGHGSYNSPLHF. The DNA for the CDR3 is TGCAGTGCTAGAGGCGGGCATGGGTCCTATAATTCACCCCTCCACTTT.

V and J are TRBV6-1 and TRBJ2-7; D is ambiguous. Germline values: CDR1 MNHNS, CDR2 SASEGT. V gave up 3 bases and J gave up 1 base, with 10 bases separating them. This CDR3 is 14 amino acids long. The CDR3 loop reads CASSDYGESYEQYF. The CDR3 DNA reads as TGTGCCAGCAGTGATTATGGAGAGTCCTACGAGCAGTACTTC.

The rearrangement links TRBV7-2 to TRBJ1-6, with D perhaps matching TRBD1 (5 bases). Germline V CDR1 and CDR2: SGHTA, FQGNSA. Trimming took off 1 base at V and 4 bases at J, with 11 bases between the two ends. The CDR3 runs 16 residues. The CDR3 DNA sequence: TGTGCCAGCAGCTTAGGAAGCCAGGGATATAATTCACCCCTCCACTTT. Translated: CASSLGSQGYNSPLHF.

This clonotype was counted at least ten times. This chain uses TRBV7-9 with TRBJ2-4; TRBD1 aligns across 9 bases. Trimming cost V 4 bases and J 0 bases; bases outside gene matches: 7. Germline loops: CDR1 SEHNR, CDR2 FQNEAQ (reference sequence). The CDR3 contains 17 residues. In DNA, the CDR3 is TGTGCCAGCAGCTCGGGACAGGGACTTCTAGCCAAAAACATTCAGTACTTC. This sequence encodes CASSSGQGLLAKNIQYF.

As for this clonotype: Its ends do not fully match the called genes, so a read error is possible. The chain carries TRBV6-2 or TRBV6-3 and TRBJ2-6; D is unresolved. This CDR3 contains 16 residues. Germline V gene lookup returns CDR1 MNHEY and CDR2 SVGEGT. CDR3 coding DNA: TGTGTCAGCAGTTCTCGACCTCCCTCTGGGGCCAACGTCCTGACTTTC. Translation gives CVSSSRPPSGANVLTF.

A word on this clonotype: This sequence may be a read error, since a much larger clone differs from it by one base. The V gene is TRBV27, the J gene TRBJ2-1, with 8 bases identical to TRBD2. This CDR3 has 13 amino acids. Per the germline V gene, CDR1 is MNHEY and CDR2 is SMNVEV (reference sequence). Here the CDR3 reads CVSSPTVAGQQFF. For the CDR3, the DNA is TGTGTCAGCAGCCCCACGGTAGCGGGGCAGCAGTTCTTC.

As for this clonotype: At one end the junction does not follow the germline gene, possibly because of a read error. The rearrangement uses TRBV6-5 and TRBJ1-6, with TRBD1 matching over 7 bases. This CDR3 region has 16 residues. Germline V gene sequence: CDR1 MNHEY, CDR2 SVGAGI. The CDR3 nucleotides are TGTGTCAGCAGCAGGGACAGAGCCATGTATAATTCACCCCTCCACTTT. Its translation is CVSSRDRAMYNSPLHF.

Details on this clonotype: Germline is not matched at one junction end, which may reflect a read error. V and J are TRBV7-9 and TRBJ1-5; 7 bases are shared with TRBD1. This CDR3 comprises 13 residues. Per the germline V gene, CDR1 is SEHNR and CDR2 is FQNEAQ (reference sequence). The CDR3 sequence is CASSQTGAQPRHF. CDR3 nucleotides: TGTGCCAGCAGCCAAACAGGGGCTCAGCCCCGGCATTTT. Full variable domain (remainder filled in from reference TRBV7-9 and TRBJ1-5): DTGVSQNPRHKITKRGQNVTFRCDPISEHNRLYWYRQTLGQGPEFLTYFQNEAQLEKSRLLSDRFSAERPKGSFSTLEIQRTEQGDSAMYLCASSQTGAQPRHFGDGTRLSIL.

This clonotype was counted only a few times. This clone may be a read error of a much larger clone one base away. The chain recombines TRBV7-2 with TRBJ2-3; D is perhaps TRBD1 or TRBD2 (5 bases each). The V gene's germline CDR1 is SGHTA and CDR2 FQGNSA. V lost 3 bases and J 3 bases, leaving 22 bases between the germline ends. The CDR3 runs 18 residues. CDR3 nucleotide sequence: TGTGCCAGCAGCTTGAAGGGATGGGGACCCAGTCGGACAGATACGCAGTATTTT. Its protein product is CASSLKGWGPSRTDTQYF.

This clonotype came up many times. The J gene is TRBJ2-7, the V gene TRBV12-3 or TRBV12-4, with TRBD1 matching 7 bases. This CDR3 is built from 15 residues. With 6 bases clipped from V and 0 bases from J, the junction kept 8 bases outside the gene matches. The CDR3 loop reads CASSKQGTNSYEQYF. CDR3 sequence (DNA): TGTGCCAGCAGCAAACAGGGGACCAACTCCTACGAGCAGTACTTC.

This clonotype was seen more than once but under ten times. The chain uses TRBV20-1 and TRBJ2-2; D may correspond to TRBD1 or TRBD2 (7 bases each). The length of the CDR3 is 14 residues. V was clipped by 6 bases and J by 2 bases, with 13 bases between them. Germline V gene sequence: CDR1 DFQATT, CDR2 SNEGSKA (reference sequence). This CDR3 reads CSARGGFNTGELFF. The CDR3 DNA is TGCAGTGCCAGGGGGGGGTTTAACACCGGGGAGCTGTTTTTT.

This clonotype was observed a handful of times. The chain joins TRBV10-3 to TRBJ2-7; the D call may be TRBD1 or TRBD2 (6 bases each). This CDR3 spans 13 amino acids. Trimming took 0 bases from V and 7 from J, leaving 10 bases between them. Germline V gives CDR1 ENHRY, CDR2 SYGVKD. The DNA for the CDR3 is TGTGCCATCAGTGAGTCGGGGGGCCGGGAGCAGTACTTC. Amino acids: CAISESGGREQYF.

A note on this clonotype: A much more abundant neighbour one base away suggests this may be a read error. The chain couples TRBV7-2 to TRBJ2-1, with TRBD2 identical over 7 bases. Germline V gene sequence: CDR1 SGHTA, CDR2 FQGNSA. V dropped 4 bases and J dropped 10; count of bases not matched to a gene: 13. There are 15 residues in the CDR3. The CDR3 nucleotides are TGTGCCAGCAGCTACCGGACTAGAAGGGAAAGAGAGCAGTTCTTC. Amino acid sequence: CASSYRTRREREQFF.

This clonotype came up many times. A much larger clone differs by one base, so this may be a read error. This sequence joins TRBV27 and TRBJ2-1; D is uncertain. V lost 4 bases, J lost 6 bases, and 13 bases lay in between. Germline loops: CDR1 MNHEY, CDR2 SMNVEV (reference sequence). The CDR3 length is 14 residues. The DNA of the CDR3 is TGTGCCAGCAGTTGGCTCGCCAGTTCCAATGAGCAGTTCTTC. Encoded protein: CASSWLASSNEQFF.

In its sample, this clonotype was seen many times. This sequence joins TRBV20-1 and TRBJ1-2; D may be TRBD1 (5 bases). Trimming removed 8 bases from V and 4 bases from J, with 11 bases in between. Looked up from germline, CDR1 is DFQATT and CDR2 is SNEGSKA (reference sequence). The CDR3 spans 11 residues. The CDR3 sequence: CSRQGGYGYTF. The CDR3, as DNA: TGCAGTCGTCAGGGCGGCTATGGCTACACCTTC.

The chain links TRBV14 to TRBJ1-4; D ambiguous. This CDR3 is 15 amino acids long. Trimming shortened V by 0 bases and J by 7 bases, and 12 bases separated the two germline ends. Per germline, CDR1 SGHDN and CDR2 FVKESK. The CDR3: CASSQEGGKGEKLFF. CDR3 nucleotides: TGTGCCAGCAGCCAAGAAGGCGGGAAGGGTGAAAAACTGTTTTTT.

This clonotype was picked up a small number of times. The V call is TRBV7-2, the J call TRBJ1-4; D is uncertain. CDR1 is SGHTA and CDR2 is FQGNSA in the germline V gene. Deletions cut 4 bases from V and 3 bases from J, with 12 bases between. This CDR3 is built from 15 residues. CDR3 sequence: CASSSRSAANEKLFF. The CDR3 DNA reads TGTGCCAGCAGCTCCCGATCCGCGGCTAATGAAAAACTGTTTTTT.

The rearrangement links TRBV30 to TRBJ1-5; D not certain. The V end lost 0 bases, the J end lost 3 bases, and 6 bases lay between the germline ends. Germline V gene sequence: CDR1 GTSNPN, CDR2 SVGIG (reference sequence). The CDR3 length is 13 residues. CDR3 sequence (DNA): TGTGCCTGGAGTGTAACCATCAATCAGCCCCAGCATTTT. This encodes CAWSVTINQPQHF.

Note on this clonotype: This may be a read error, as it is one base from a much larger clone. V gene TRBV6-5 combines with J gene TRBJ1-2; TRBD1 is a possible D gene (5 bases). This CDR3 comprises 13 residues. The V end was cut by 6 bases, the J end by 4 bases, with 12 bases between. Germline-derived CDR1 and CDR2 are MNHEY and SVGAGI. In DNA form, the CDR3 reads TGTGCCAGCAGGAGGGCAGGGCCCTATGGCTACACCTTC. This translates into CASRRAGPYGYTF.

This clonotype was seen a handful of times. The rearrangement links TRBV12-3 or TRBV12-4 to TRBJ2-3, with no clear D. The CDR3 totals 15 residues. Trimming removed 3 bases from V and 2 bases from J, with 12 bases in between. CDR3 in amino acids: CASSLSGLITDTQYF. The CDR3 nucleotides are TGTGCCAGCAGTTTGTCGGGCCTGATCACAGATACGCAGTATTTT.

The sample holds a few counts of this clonotype. The CDR3 loop reads CAVGTYNEQFF. The CDR3 DNA is TGTGCCGTTGGGACTTACAATGAGCAGTTCTTC. The chain employs TRBV19 and TRBJ2-1; D may be TRBD2 (6 bases). Germline V gene sequence: CDR1 LNHDA, CDR2 SQIVND (reference sequence). CDR3 length: 11 residues. V lost 11 bases, J lost 4 bases, and 9 bases lay in between.